The subject of this entry is one T cell receptor beta chain. The table came from immunoSEQ multiplex PCR; TCRdb's copy has only in-frame clones and leaves some out. The data contain about 68,000 clones, 86% of them singletons. The CDR3 is 11 amino acids. V dropped 4 bases and J dropped 0 bases, with 1 base sitting between them. Germline values: CDR1 MNHEY, CDR2 SVGEGT. This record belongs to a study of T cell responses to AZD1222 COVID-19 vaccine. This clonotype originated in an adult in good health. This sample comprised peripheral blood, obtained on day 0 of AZD1222 vaccination. The chain links TRBV6-2 or TRBV6-3 to TRBJ2-7; D remains ambiguous. The CDR3 bases are TGTGCCAGCAGTTTCTCCTACGAGCAGTACTTC. Its translation is CASSFSYEQYF.